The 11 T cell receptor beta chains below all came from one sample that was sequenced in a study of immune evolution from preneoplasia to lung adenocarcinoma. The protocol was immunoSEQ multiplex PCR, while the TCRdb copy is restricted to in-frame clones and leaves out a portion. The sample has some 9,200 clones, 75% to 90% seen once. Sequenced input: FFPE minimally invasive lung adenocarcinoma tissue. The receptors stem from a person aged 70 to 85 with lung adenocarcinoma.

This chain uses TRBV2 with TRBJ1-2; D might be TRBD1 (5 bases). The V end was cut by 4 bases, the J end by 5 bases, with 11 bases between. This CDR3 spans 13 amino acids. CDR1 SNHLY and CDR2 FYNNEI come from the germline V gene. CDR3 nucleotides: TGTGCCAGCAGTGTCGGCAGGGAGTATGGCTACACCTTC. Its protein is CASSVGREYGYTF.

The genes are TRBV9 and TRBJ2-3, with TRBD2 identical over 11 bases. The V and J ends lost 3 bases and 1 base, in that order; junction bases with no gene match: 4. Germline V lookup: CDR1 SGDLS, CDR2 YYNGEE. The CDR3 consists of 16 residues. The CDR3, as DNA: TGTGCCAGCAGCGCTCGACTAGCGGGACGCACAGATACGCAGTATTTT. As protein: CASSARLAGRTDTQYF.

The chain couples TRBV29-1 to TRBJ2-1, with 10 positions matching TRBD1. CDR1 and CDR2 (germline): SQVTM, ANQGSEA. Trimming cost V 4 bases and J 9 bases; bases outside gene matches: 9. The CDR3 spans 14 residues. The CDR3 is CSVVTGTGAREQFF. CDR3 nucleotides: TGCAGCGTTGTAACCGGGACAGGGGCTCGTGAGCAGTTCTTC.

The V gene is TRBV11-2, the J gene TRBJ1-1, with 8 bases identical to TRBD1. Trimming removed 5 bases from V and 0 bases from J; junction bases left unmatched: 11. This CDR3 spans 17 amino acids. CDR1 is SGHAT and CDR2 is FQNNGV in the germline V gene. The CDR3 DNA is TGTGCCAGCAGCCCACCGAGGACAGGGCCCATGAACACTGAAGCTTTCTTT. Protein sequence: CASSPPRTGPMNTEAFF.

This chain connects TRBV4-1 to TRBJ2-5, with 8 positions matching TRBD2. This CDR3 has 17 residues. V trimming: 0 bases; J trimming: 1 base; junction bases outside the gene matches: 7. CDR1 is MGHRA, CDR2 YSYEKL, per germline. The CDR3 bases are TGCGCCAGCAGCCAAGATCCCGCGGGGGGACTCCAAGAGACCCAGTACTTC. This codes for CASSQDPAGGLQETQYF.

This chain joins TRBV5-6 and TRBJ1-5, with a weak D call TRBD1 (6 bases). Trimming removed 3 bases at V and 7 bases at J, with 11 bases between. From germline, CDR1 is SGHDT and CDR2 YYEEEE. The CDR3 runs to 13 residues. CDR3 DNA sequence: TGTGCCAGCAGCTACAGGGTCGGGCAGCCCCAGCATTTT. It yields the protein CASSYRVGQPQHF.

CDR3 sequence (DNA): TGTGCCAGCAGCAAAGGTCTAAGGGGATGCTATGGCTACACCTTC. Translating it yields CASSKGLRGCYGYTF. V usage is TRBV21-1 and J usage is TRBJ1-2; the table assigns TRBD1, which was not confirmed against the DNA. TRBV21-1 is termed a pseudogene. There are 15 residues in the CDR3.

The CDR3 DNA reads TGTGCCAGCTCGCCTCGACAGGGGGCCTACGAGCAGTACTTC. Amino acids: CASSPRQGAYEQYF. The gene calls are TRBV18 and TRBJ2-7; 9 positions agree with TRBD1. V lost 6 bases and J lost 2; bases outside the gene matches: 5. The CDR3 extends over 14 amino acids. Germline V gives CDR1 KGHSH, CDR2 LQKENI.

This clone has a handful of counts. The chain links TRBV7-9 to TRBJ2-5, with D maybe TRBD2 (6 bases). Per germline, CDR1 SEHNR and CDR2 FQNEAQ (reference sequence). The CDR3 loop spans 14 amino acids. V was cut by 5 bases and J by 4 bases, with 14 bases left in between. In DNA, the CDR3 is TGTGCCAGCAGCCGCGTGGGAGGAGGAGAGACCCAGTACTTC. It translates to CASSRVGGGETQYF.

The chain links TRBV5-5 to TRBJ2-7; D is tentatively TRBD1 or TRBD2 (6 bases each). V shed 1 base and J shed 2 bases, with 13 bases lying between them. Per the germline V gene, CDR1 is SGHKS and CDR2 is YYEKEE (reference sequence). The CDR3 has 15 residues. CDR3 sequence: CASSLMVGGTYEQYF. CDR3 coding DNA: TGTGCCAGCAGCTTGATGGTAGGGGGGACCTACGAGCAGTACTTC. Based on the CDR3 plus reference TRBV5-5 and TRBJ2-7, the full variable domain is DAGVTQSPTHLIKTRGQQVTLRCSPISGHKSVSWYQQVLGQGPQFIFQYYEKEERGRGNFPDRFSARQFPNYSSELNVNALLLGDSALYLCASSLMVGGTYEQYFGPGTRLTVT.

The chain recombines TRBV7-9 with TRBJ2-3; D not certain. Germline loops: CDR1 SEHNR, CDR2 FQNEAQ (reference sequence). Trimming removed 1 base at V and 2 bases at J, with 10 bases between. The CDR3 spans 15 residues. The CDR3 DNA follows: TGTGCCAGCAGCTTAGTAGTACTACCCACAGATACGCAGTATTTT. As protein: CASSLVVLPTDTQYF. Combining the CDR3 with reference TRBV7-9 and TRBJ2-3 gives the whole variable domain DTGVSQNPRHKITKRGQNVTFRCDPISEHNRLYWYRQTLGQGPEFLTYFQNEAQLEKSRLLSDRFSAERPKGSFSTLEIQRTEQGDSAMYLCASSLVVLPTDTQYFGPGTRLTVL.